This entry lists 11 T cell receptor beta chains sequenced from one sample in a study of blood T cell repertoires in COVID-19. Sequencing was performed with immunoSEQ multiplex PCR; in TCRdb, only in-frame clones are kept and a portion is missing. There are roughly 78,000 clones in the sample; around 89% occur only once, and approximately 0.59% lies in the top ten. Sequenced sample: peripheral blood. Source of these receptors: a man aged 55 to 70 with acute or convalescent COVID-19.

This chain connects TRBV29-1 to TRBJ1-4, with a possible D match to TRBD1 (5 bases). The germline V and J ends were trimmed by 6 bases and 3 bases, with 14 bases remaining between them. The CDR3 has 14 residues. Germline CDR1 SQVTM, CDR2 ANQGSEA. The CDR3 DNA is TGCAGCGTCGTCCTTGGGGCAGCTAATGAAAAACTGTTTTTT. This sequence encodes CSVVLGAANEKLFF.

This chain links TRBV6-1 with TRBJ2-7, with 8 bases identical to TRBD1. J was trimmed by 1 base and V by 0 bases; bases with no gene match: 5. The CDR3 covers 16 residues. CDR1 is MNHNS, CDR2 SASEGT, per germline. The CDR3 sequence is CASSEAIGQGSYEQYF. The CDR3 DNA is TGTGCCAGCAGTGAAGCGATTGGACAGGGATCCTACGAGCAGTACTTC.

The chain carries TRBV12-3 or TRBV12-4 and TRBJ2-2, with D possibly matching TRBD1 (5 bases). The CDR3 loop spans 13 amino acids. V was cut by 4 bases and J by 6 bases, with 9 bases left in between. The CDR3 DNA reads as TGTGCCAGCAGTTGGCAGGGATCCGGGGAGCTGTTTTTT. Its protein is CASSWQGSGELFF.

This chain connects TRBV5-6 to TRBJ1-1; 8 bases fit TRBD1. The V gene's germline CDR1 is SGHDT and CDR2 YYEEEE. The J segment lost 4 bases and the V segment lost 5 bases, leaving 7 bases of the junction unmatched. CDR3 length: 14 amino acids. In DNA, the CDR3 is TGTGCCAGCAGTCCAGGGGGCAGGGGCACTGAAGCTTTCTTT. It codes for CASSPGGRGTEAFF. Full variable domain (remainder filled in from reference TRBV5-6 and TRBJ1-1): DAGVTQSPTHLIKTRGQQVTLRCSPKSGHDTVSWYQQALGQGPQFIFQYYEEEERQRGNFPDRFSGHQFPNYSSELNVNALLLGDSALYLCASSPGGRGTEAFFGQGTRLTVV.

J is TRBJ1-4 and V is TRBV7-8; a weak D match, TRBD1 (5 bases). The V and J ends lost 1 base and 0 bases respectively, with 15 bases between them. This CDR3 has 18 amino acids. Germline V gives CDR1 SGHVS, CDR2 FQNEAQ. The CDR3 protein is CASSLDVRGFTTNEKLFF. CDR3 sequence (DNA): TGTGCCAGCAGCTTAGATGTAAGGGGCTTTACAACTAATGAAAAACTGTTTTTT.

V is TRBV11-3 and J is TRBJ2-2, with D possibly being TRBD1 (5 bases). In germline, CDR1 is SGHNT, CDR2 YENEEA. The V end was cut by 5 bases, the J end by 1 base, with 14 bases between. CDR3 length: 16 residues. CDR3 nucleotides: TGTGCCAGCAGCGTGGGGCACCGCCAGAACACCGGGGAGCTGTTTTTT. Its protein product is CASSVGHRQNTGELFF.

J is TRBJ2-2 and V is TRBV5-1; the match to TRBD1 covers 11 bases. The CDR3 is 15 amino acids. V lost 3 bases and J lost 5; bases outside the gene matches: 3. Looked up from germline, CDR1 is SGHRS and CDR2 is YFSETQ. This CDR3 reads CASSWTGGGTGELFF. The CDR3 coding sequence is TGCGCCAGCAGCTGGACAGGGGGCGGAACCGGGGAGCTGTTTTTT.

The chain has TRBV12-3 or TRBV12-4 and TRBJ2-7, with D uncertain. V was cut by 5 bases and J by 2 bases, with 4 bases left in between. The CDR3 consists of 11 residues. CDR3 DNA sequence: TGTGCCAGCAGTGCGACCTACGAGCAGTACTTC. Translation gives CASSATYEQYF.

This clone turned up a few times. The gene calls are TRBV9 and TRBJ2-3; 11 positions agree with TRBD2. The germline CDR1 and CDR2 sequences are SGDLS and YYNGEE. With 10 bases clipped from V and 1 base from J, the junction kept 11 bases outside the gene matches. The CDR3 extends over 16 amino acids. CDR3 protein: CARVAVAGGRTDTQYF. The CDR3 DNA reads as TGTGCCCGCGTGGCGGTAGCGGGGGGGCGCACAGATACGCAGTATTTT.

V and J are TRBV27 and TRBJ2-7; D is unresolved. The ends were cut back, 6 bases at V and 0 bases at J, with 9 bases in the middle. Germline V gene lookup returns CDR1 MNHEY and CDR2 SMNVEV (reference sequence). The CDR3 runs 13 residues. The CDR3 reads CASSGSSSYEQYF. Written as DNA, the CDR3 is TGTGCCAGCAGCGGTTCGAGCTCCTACGAGCAGTACTTC.

In DNA, the CDR3 is TGCGCCAGCAGCTTGCGTTATCCGGGAACAGATACGCAGTATTTT. This gives the protein CASSLRYPGTDTQYF. The V and J genes are TRBV5-1 and TRBJ2-3, with D possibly TRBD2 on 5 matching bases. The V gene's germline CDR1 is SGHRS and CDR2 YFSETQ. V was shortened by 1 base and J by 3 bases, with 12 bases between the two germline ends. The CDR3 length is 15 residues.